The next 3 T cell receptor beta chains were all read from a single sample in a study of blood T cells in healthy people across ages (dated by TCRdb to about 2015). The library was built by means of 5' RACE. The reads were generated on an Illumina HiSeq 2500. A second about 7 to 11 cycle PCR used a sample-barcoded 5' primer and a J-beta primer mix. TCRdb ran its own pipeline on the public reads, namely fastp trimming at Q25 and MiXCR clone calling, and kept in-frame beta chains. Under each unique CDR3 protein, matching rows form one entry showing the most common genes and DNA. The table for this sample lists about 780,000 distinct CDR3 sequences; roughly 25% of them were counted only once. The top ten clones comprise 3% of the sample. This sample also belongs to another study, concerning T cells of mothers and their children.

Sequenced: blood. The source of these receptors is a boy younger than 18 in good health.

The rearrangement joins TRBV7-2 to TRBJ2-7; a possible D gene is TRBD1 (6 bases). The DNA end lines up better with TRBJ2-5; the J call may be wrong. The CDR3 is 15 amino acids. CDR1 SGHTA and CDR2 FQGNSA come from the germline V gene. The CDR3 spells CASSLVGAPSETQYF. The CDR3 DNA sequence: TGTGCCAGCAGCTTAGTGGGGGCTCCCTCCGAGACCCAGTACTTC.

The chain combines TRBV7-4 with TRBJ2-5; no reliable D call. The CDR3 consists of 11 residues. Germline lookup yields CDR1 SGHVT and CDR2 SQSDAQ. V was trimmed by 5 bases and J by 4 bases, leaving 5 bases between them. The CDR3 loop is CASSVPETQYF. Here the CDR3 DNA reads TGTGCCAGCAGCGTACCAGAGACCCAGTACTTC.

This chain uses TRBV4-1 with TRBJ2-5, with TRBD2 matching over 12 bases. The end of the DNA aligns better with TRBJ2-1, so the J call may be wrong. Germline V gene lookup returns CDR1 MGHRA and CDR2 YSYEKL. The CDR3 extends over 16 amino acids. The DNA for the CDR3 is TGCGCCAGCAGCCAAACGACTAGCGGGGGCTACAATGAGCAGTTCTTC. Amino acids: CASSQTTSGGYNEQFF.